The 26 T cell receptor beta chains below were found in one sample sequenced in a study of cytomegalovirus exposure and HLA in healthy donors. A multiplex PCR was run with 60 Vbeta primers and 13 Jbeta primers. Measured with immunoSEQ multiplex PCR; TCRdb has only the in-frame clones, and not every one. Of some 180,000 clones detected, roughly 85% appear once; the ten largest clones hold approximately 2.4%. Source material: PBMCs. These TCRs come from a woman aged 50 to 60 in good health and CMV-seronegative.

In this sample, this clone turned up a few times. The J gene is TRBJ1-4, the V gene TRBV7-9; D is possibly TRBD1 (5 bases). The CDR3 runs to 16 residues. Germline lookup yields CDR1 SEHNR and CDR2 FQNEAQ (reference sequence). V was clipped by 6 bases and J by 8 bases, with 22 bases between them. The CDR3, as DNA: TGTGCCAGCAGTTCTAATACCGGGACTTCCCTGGAAAAACTGTTTTTT. It specifies CASSSNTGTSLEKLFF.

The CDR3 protein is CASSLGRDTILNTEAFF. For the CDR3, the DNA is TGCGCCAGCAGCTTGGGTCGGGACACGATATTGAACACTGAAGCTTTCTTT. V gene TRBV5-1 combines with J gene TRBJ1-1, with a weak D call TRBD1 (6 bases). CDR1 is SGHRS and CDR2 is YFSETQ in the germline V gene. V was cut by 0 bases and J by 0 bases, with 15 bases left in between. The CDR3 consists of 17 residues.

About this clone: This sequence is one base from a far larger clone and is likely a read error. The chain carries TRBV6-4 and TRBJ2-1; 8 bases match TRBD2. The CDR3 loop spans 16 amino acids. Per germline, CDR1 MRHNA and CDR2 SNTAGT. J was trimmed by 4 bases and V by 0 bases; bases with no gene match: 5. This chain's CDR3 is CASSDSGSGSYNEQFF. In DNA form, the CDR3 reads TGTGCCAGCAGTGACTCTGGCAGCGGGAGTTACAATGAGCAGTTCTTC.

This clone occurred a few times. This rearrangement joins TRBV2 to TRBJ2-7; a possible D gene is TRBD2 (5 bases). Germline-derived CDR1 and CDR2 are SNHLY and FYNNEI. The CDR3 is 12 amino acids. CDR3 protein: CFRKEAAYEQYF. The CDR3 coding sequence is TGTTTCAGGAAGGAAGCGGCATACGAGCAGTACTTC. Together with reference TRBV2 and TRBJ2-7, the CDR3 gives the full variable domain: EPEVTQTPSHQVTQMGQEVILRCVPISNHLYFYWYRQILGQKVEFLVSFYNNEISEKSEIFDDQFSVERPDGSNFTLKIRSTKLEDSAMYFCFRKEAAYEQYFGPGTRLTVT.

This chain connects TRBV29-1 to TRBJ1-3; TRBD1 is a possible D gene (6 bases). The CDR3 totals 14 residues. Germline V gene sequence: CDR1 SQVTM, CDR2 ANQGSEA. The V end was cut by 6 bases, the J end by 4 bases, with 16 bases between. The CDR3: CSVGPTGAGNTIYF. The CDR3 nucleotides read TGCAGCGTGGGACCGACAGGCGCCGGAAACACCATATATTTT.

The rearrangement joins TRBV10-2 to TRBJ2-7, with a weak D call TRBD1 (5 bases). The CDR3 has 13 amino acids. Germline loops: CDR1 WSHSY, CDR2 SAAADI. Trimming shortened V by 7 bases and J by 3 bases, and 13 bases separated the two germline ends. The CDR3 coding sequence is TGCGCCAGCACAGGGATGAGAGGCTACGAGCAGTACTTC. The encoded protein is CASTGMRGYEQYF.

The V gene is TRBV4-1, the J gene TRBJ2-2, with D possibly being TRBD1 (6 bases). V shed 1 base and J shed 15 bases, with 9 bases lying between them. The CDR3 spans 11 residues. Per the germline V gene, CDR1 is MGHRA and CDR2 is YSYEKL. CDR3 protein: CASSQGTEVFF. DNA of the CDR3: TGCGCCAGCAGCCAAGGGACAGAAGTGTTTTTT.

This clone has more than one count but fewer than ten. The rearrangement joins TRBV4-1 to TRBJ2-1, with 7 bases identical to TRBD1. V dropped 0 bases and J dropped 5; count of bases not matched to a gene: 7. Germline V CDR1 and CDR2: MGHRA, YSYEKL. The CDR3 is 16 amino acids. The CDR3 here is CASSQEVQTGNNEQFF. The CDR3 nucleotides read TGCGCCAGCAGCCAAGAGGTCCAGACAGGGAACAATGAGCAGTTCTTC.

V usage is TRBV2 and J usage is TRBJ1-2, with D hard to call. The CDR3 totals 10 residues. Per the germline V gene, CDR1 is SNHLY and CDR2 is FYNNEI. Trimming removed 6 bases from V and 13 bases from J, with 12 bases in between. CDR3 DNA: TGTGCCAGCAGAAGGACTGCCCTCACCTTC. Translating it yields CASRRTALTF.

V is TRBV19 and J is TRBJ1-5, with D perhaps TRBD1 (6 bases). This CDR3 contains 14 residues. With 6 bases removed from V and 6 bases from J, the gap between germline ends came to 15 bases. In germline, CDR1 is LNHDA, CDR2 SQIVND (reference sequence). CDR3 residues: CASSQQGSLQPQHF. CDR3 bases: TGTGCCAGTAGCCAACAGGGCTCCCTTCAGCCCCAGCATTTT. Together with reference TRBV19 and TRBJ1-5, the CDR3 gives the full variable domain: DGGITQSPKYLFRKEGQNVTLSCEQNLNHDAMYWYRQDPGQGLRLIYYSQIVNDFQKGDIAEGYSVSREKKESFPLTVTSAQKNPTAFYLCASSQQGSLQPQHFGDGTRLSIL.

This rearrangement joins TRBV28 to TRBJ2-1, with 8 bases matching TRBD2. Germline-derived CDR1 and CDR2 are MDHEN and SYDVKM. The CDR3 spans 16 residues. V shed 2 bases and J 5 bases; nucleotides not matched to a gene: 8. The CDR3 DNA follows: TGTGCCAGCAGTTTAATCGGAGCGGGAGTGAACAATGAGCAGTTCTTC. Its protein product is CASSLIGAGVNNEQFF.

The table lists this clone with a count of one. This chain links TRBV28 with TRBJ1-2; D uncertain. Germline V lookup: CDR1 MDHEN, CDR2 SYDVKM. This CDR3 spans 12 amino acids. The V end lost 3 bases, the J end lost 7 bases, and 9 bases lay between the germline ends. Here the CDR3 reads CASSFGIAGYTF. CDR3 DNA: TGTGCCAGCAGTTTCGGTATCGCTGGCTACACCTTC.

The chain links TRBV6-5 to TRBJ2-3; weak D call: TRBD2 (5 bases). V lost 5 bases and J lost 3, with 9 bases in between. The CDR3 runs 13 residues. Germline V gene data show CDR1 as MNHEY and CDR2 as SVGAGI. CDR3: CASSRPGTDTQYF. CDR3 in DNA: TGTGCCAGCAGTCGACCGGGGACAGATACGCAGTATTTT.

The chain links TRBV5-1 to TRBJ2-7; D perhaps matches TRBD2 (6 bases). With 4 bases removed from V and 3 bases from J, the gap between germline ends came to 14 bases. The CDR3 spans 14 residues. Germline V gene data show CDR1 as SGHRS and CDR2 as YFSETQ. The CDR3 reads CASSLTSGVYEQYF. In nucleotides, the CDR3 is TGCGCCAGCAGCCTGACTAGTGGTGTCTACGAGCAGTACTTC.

This clone was detected only a few times. Different DNA sequences within this sample yield the same CDR3. The chain is built from TRBV7-9 and TRBJ1-1; D ambiguous. There are 13 residues in the CDR3. Trimming pared 1 base from V and 0 bases from J, leaving 3 bases between. CDR1 is SEHNR, CDR2 FQNEAQ, per germline (reference sequence). CDR3 nucleotides: TGTGCCAGCAGCTTAGATATGAACACTGAAGCTTTCTTT. This translates into CASSLDMNTEAFF.

V usage is TRBV7-8 and J usage is TRBJ2-1; possible D gene TRBD2, 6 bases. The CDR3 covers 16 residues. V was pared by 4 bases and J by 1 base, with 14 bases between. The germline V gene has CDR1 SGHVS and CDR2 FQNEAQ. This CDR3 reads CASSSTGTLSYNEQFF. DNA for the CDR3: TGTGCCAGCAGCTCCACCGGGACTTTGTCCTACAATGAGCAGTTCTTC. The entire variable domain, with the rest obtained from reference TRBV7-8 and TRBJ2-1, is as follows: GAGVSQSPRYKVAKRGQDVALRCDPISGHVSLFWYQQALGQGPEFLTYFQNEAQLDKSGLPSDRFFAERPEGSVSTLKIQRTQQEDSAVYLCASSSTGTLSYNEQFFGPGTRLTVL.

V gene TRBV28 combines with J gene TRBJ1-2; no firm D call. Per germline, CDR1 MDHEN and CDR2 SYDVKM. CDR3 length: 15 residues. The V end lost 3 bases, the J end lost 0 bases, and 11 bases lay between the germline ends. CDR3 DNA: TGTGCCAGCAGTTTGGGTCCGGAGACTAACTATGGCTACACCTTC. Translating gives CASSLGPETNYGYTF.

The table lists this clone with a count of one. V gene TRBV4-1 combines with J gene TRBJ1-2; 8 bases agree with TRBD1. The V gene's germline CDR1 is MGHRA and CDR2 YSYEKL. The V segment lost 4 bases and the J segment 2 bases; nucleotides outside the gene matches: 3. The CDR3 runs 14 residues. CDR3 nucleotides: TGCGCCAGCAGCCTTGGACAGGGAAACTATGGCTACACCTTC. It translates to CASSLGQGNYGYTF.

The chain uses TRBV7-2 and TRBJ2-5; 16 bases align to TRBD2. The CDR3 covers 19 residues. J gave up 6 bases and V 5 bases, and 15 bases lay outside the gene matches. Germline assignment: CDR1 SGHTA and CDR2 FQGNSA. In DNA, the CDR3 is TGTGCCAGCAGCCCAACCGGGACTAGCGGGAGGGCCGGACTGAAGACCCAGTACTTC. Amino acids: CASSPTGTSGRAGLKTQYF.

V usage is TRBV28 and J usage is TRBJ1-3; D uncertain. V was pared by 8 bases and J by 0 bases, with 11 bases between. Germline V CDR1 and CDR2: MDHEN, SYDVKM. The CDR3 has 14 residues. The CDR3 DNA reads as TGTGCCAGCGAGGATAGGAACTCTGGAAACACCATATATTTT. It encodes CASEDRNSGNTIYF.

This rearrangement joins TRBV9 to TRBJ1-4, with D possibly being TRBD1 (6 bases). Germline V CDR1 and CDR2: SGDLS, YYNGEE. CDR3 size: 14 residues. V shed 0 bases and J shed 6 bases, with 9 bases lying between them. DNA of the CDR3: TGTGCCAGCAGCGTAGCAGCAGGGGATGAAAAACTGTTTTTT. Residues: CASSVAAGDEKLFF.

The table lists this clone with a few counts. The V gene is TRBV5-6, the J gene TRBJ2-7; D might be TRBD1 (6 bases). V shed 1 base and J shed 3 bases, with 8 bases lying between them. Germline CDR1 and CDR2: SGHDT and YYEEEE. There are 13 residues in the CDR3. CDR3 region: CASSLRGSYEQYF. Written as DNA, the CDR3 is TGTGCCAGCAGCTTGAGGGGGAGCTACGAGCAGTACTTC.

The genes are TRBV5-1 and TRBJ2-2; 8 nucleotides line up with TRBD1. Germline CDR1 reads SGHRS; CDR2 reads YFSETQ. V shed 1 base, J shed 6 bases, and the junction held 5 bases outside the gene matches. The CDR3 extends over 15 amino acids. The CDR3 sequence is CASSLYQGASGELFF. The CDR3 DNA reads as TGCGCCAGCAGCTTGTACCAGGGGGCGTCCGGGGAGCTGTTTTTT.

The chain carries TRBV11-3 and TRBJ2-1, with TRBD2 identical over 11 bases. The germline V gene has CDR1 SGHNT and CDR2 YENEEA. Trimming took 1 base from V and 9 from J; bases not matched to a gene: 8. The CDR3 extends over 16 amino acids. CDR3 bases: TGTGCCAGCAGCTTAGCTGGGTCTAGCGGGAGGAGTGAGCAGTTCTTC. This encodes CASSLAGSSGRSEQFF.

V is TRBV7-3 and J is TRBJ2-3; D ambiguous. The V end was cut by 4 bases, the J end by 1 base, with 15 bases between. This CDR3 region has 16 residues. Germline assignment: CDR1 SGHTA and CDR2 FQGTGA. This CDR3 is CASSYNTQVGTDTQYF. In nucleotides, the CDR3 is TGTGCCAGCAGCTATAACACCCAAGTCGGCACAGATACGCAGTATTTT.

The chain combines TRBV15 with TRBJ1-2, with D possibly TRBD1 on 6 matching bases. Germline assignment: CDR1 LNHNV and CDR2 YYDKDF (reference sequence). The ends were cut back, 3 bases at V and 8 bases at J, with 13 bases in the middle. The length of the CDR3 is 13 residues. CDR3 loop: CATSRPRGDGYTF. CDR3 coding DNA: TGTGCCACCAGCAGGCCCAGGGGAGACGGCTACACCTTC.